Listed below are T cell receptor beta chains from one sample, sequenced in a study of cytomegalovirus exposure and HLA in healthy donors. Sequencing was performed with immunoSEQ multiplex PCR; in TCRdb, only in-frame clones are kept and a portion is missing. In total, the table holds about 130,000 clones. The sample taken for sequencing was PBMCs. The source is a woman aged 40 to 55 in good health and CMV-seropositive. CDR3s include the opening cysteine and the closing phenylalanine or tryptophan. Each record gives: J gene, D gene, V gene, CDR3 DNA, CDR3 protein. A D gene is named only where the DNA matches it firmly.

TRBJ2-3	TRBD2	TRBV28	TGTGCCAGCAGTTACCTAGCGGGAGGGCGAGATACGCAGTATTTT	CASSYLAGGRDTQYF
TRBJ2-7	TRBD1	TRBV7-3	TGTGCCAGCAGCCCCGGGACAGGGGGCGACGAGCAGTACTTC	CASSPGTGGDEQYF
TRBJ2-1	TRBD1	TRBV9	TGTGCCAGCAGCGTGGGACAGGGGGTTAATGAGCAGTTCTTC	CASSVGQGVNEQFF
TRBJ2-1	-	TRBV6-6	TGTGCCAGCAGTTACGAGGCGGGCGGGGCGATTGGGCAGTTCTTC	CASSYEAGGAIGQFF
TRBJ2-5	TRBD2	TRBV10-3	TGTGCCATCAGTGAGGGGGGACTAGCGGTCAAAGAGACCCAGTACTTC	CAISEGGLAVKETQYF
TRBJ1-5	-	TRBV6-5	TGTGCCAGCAGTGAAGACAGGACCAATCAGCCCCAGCATTTT	CASSEDRTNQPQHF
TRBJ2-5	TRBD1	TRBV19	TGTGCCAGTAGTGGACAGGTAGGGGGGACCCAGTACTTC	CASSGQVGGTQYF
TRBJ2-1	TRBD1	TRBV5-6	TGTGCCAGCAGCTGGGACAGGAACGCTGAGCAGTTCTTC	CASSWDRNAEQFF
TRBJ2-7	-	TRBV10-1	TGCGCCAGCAGTGAGTTTACGGGGGAGGACCTATCCTACGAGCAGTACTTC	CASSEFTGEDLSYEQYF
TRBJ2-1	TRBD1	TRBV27	TGTGCCACTAGGGAGACAGGGACCCATGAGCAGTTCTTC	CATRETGTHEQFF
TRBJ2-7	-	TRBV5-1	TGCGCCAGCAGCTTACAGGGATACGAGCAGTACTTC	CASSLQGYEQYF
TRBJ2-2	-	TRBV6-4	TGTGCCAGCAGTGAAACTGGCACCGGGGAGCTGTTTTTT	CASSETGTGELFF
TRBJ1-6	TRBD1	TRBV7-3	TGTGCCAGCAGCTCTAGGGGGACAGCAGATTCACCCCTCCACTTT	CASSSRGTADSPLHF
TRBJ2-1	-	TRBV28	TGTGCCAGCACTCGGAGTTTTCAGAATGAGCAGTTCTTC	CASTRSFQNEQFF
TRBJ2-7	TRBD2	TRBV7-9	TGTGCCAGCAGCTCAGGGACTAGCGGGATCGACTACGAGCAGTACTTC	CASSSGTSGIDYEQYF
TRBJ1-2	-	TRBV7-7	TGTGCTAGCAGCCCCCTGGGAGGGAACTATGGCTACACCTTC	CASSPLGGNYGYTF
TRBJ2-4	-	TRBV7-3	TGTGCCAGCAGCCCGGGAAGGGGGGGACTAAACATTCAGTACTTC	CASSPGRGGLNIQYF
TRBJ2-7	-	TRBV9	TGTGCCAGCAGCGTAGATCCAGTCGACGAGCAGTACTTC	CASSVDPVDEQYF
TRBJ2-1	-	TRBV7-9	TGTGCCAGCAGCTTACAGGGGACGGTCTACAATGAGCAGTTCTTC	CASSLQGTVYNEQFF
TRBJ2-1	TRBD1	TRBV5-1	TGCGCCAGCAGCCAGGGGGTGGGGTACAATGAGCAGTTCTTC	CASSQGVGYNEQFF
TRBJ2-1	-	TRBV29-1	TGCAGCGTTCCCTCTGGCAGCGGGTCCTACAATGAGCAGTTCTTC	CSVPSGSGSYNEQFF
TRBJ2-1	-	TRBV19	TGTGCCAGTAGTATAGAGGACAGAGATTACAATGAGCAGTTCTTC	CASSIEDRDYNEQFF
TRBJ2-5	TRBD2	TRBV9	TGTGCCAGCAGCGTCGCGGGGGTTCTGGAGACCCAGTACTTC	CASSVAGVLETQYF
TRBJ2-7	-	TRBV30	TGTGCCTGGAGTGTTAGGCTAGTCACCTACGAGCAGTACTTC	CAWSVRLVTYEQYF
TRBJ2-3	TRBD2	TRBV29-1	TGCAGCGTTCAAGCCTTAACTAGCGGGAGGGTCCAAGGCACAGATACGCAGTATTTT	CSVQALTSGRVQGTDTQYF
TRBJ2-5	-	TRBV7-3	TGTGCCAGCAGCCGGGGATTGGGAGAGACCCAGTACTTC	CASSRGLGETQYF
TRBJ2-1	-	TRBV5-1	TGCGCCAGCAGGTTGCAGCGCTCCTACAATGAGCAGTTCTTC	CASRLQRSYNEQFF
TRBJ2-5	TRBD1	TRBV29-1	TGCAGCGTTGAGGACAGGGTGGTAAAGACCCAGTACTTC	CSVEDRVVKTQYF
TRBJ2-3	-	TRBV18	TGTGCCAGCTCACCCCCTTTTCGGGAGCGGAGCGGCACAGATACGCAGTATTTT	CASSPPFRERSGTDTQYF
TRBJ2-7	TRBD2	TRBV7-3	TGTGCCAGCAGCCCCCTCGGGACTAGCGGTTTCTACGAGCAGTACTTC	CASSPLGTSGFYEQYF
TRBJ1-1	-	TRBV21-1	TGTGCCAGCAGCCCCGACAGGACCCCCCCCAACACTGAAGCTTTCTTT	CASSPDRTPPNTEAFF
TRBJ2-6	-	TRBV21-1	TGTGCCAGCAACCCAAAGGCGAGACAGGGGCCCTCTGGGGCCAACGTCCTGACTTTC	CASNPKARQGPSGANVLTF